The subject of this entry is one T cell receptor (beta chain). The data originate from a study of blood T cell repertoires in COVID-19. Study summary: There were acute and convalescent COVID-19 samples, and they came from the United States, Italy and Spain. In each case, the material was cDNA or gDNA derived from T cells, B-cell-depleted T cells, or PBMCs.

The length of the CDR3 is 17 residues. CDR1 and CDR2 from the germline V gene are LGHDT and YNNKEL (reference sequence). V was clipped by 1 base and J by 3 bases; unmatched bases: 7. Methods used by the authors: Quantification of nucleated cells was approximated via reference gene primer amplification. The table came from immunoSEQ multiplex PCR; TCRdb's copy has only in-frame clones and leaves some out. V and J calls and clone size are those listed in that table; D and trimming were worked out from the DNA. The sample yields 75,000 to 95,000 clones, 75% to 90% seen once. The chain carries TRBV3-1 (or the pseudogene TRBV3-2) and TRBJ2-1, with TRBD2 matching 9 bases. Sequenced material: peripheral blood. The source of this sequence is a human donor in a cohort sampled during active COVID-19. CDR3 coding DNA: TGTGCCAGCAGCCAAGGCGGGCTAGCGGGGTTCTACAATGAGCAGTTCTTC. Translating gives CASSQGGLAGFYNEQFF.